The 2 T cell receptor beta chains below all came from one sample that was sequenced in a study of OX40 agonist ivuxolimab in advanced cancers. Assay used: immunoSEQ multiplex PCR; TCRdb lists only in-frame clones, some missing. This table holds around 74,000 clones, about nine tenths found once. This specimen consisted of CD4+ or CD8+ T cells sorted from blood, obtained in a trial of the OX40 agonist ivuxolimab. The receptors shown here come from an adult with an advanced solid tumor such as melanoma, head and neck, liver or kidney cancer.

This chain uses TRBV18 with TRBJ1-1; 9 bases match TRBD1. This CDR3 comprises 13 residues. J gave up 6 bases and V 4 bases, and 3 bases lay outside the gene matches. From germline, CDR1 is KGHSH and CDR2 LQKENI. In DNA form, the CDR3 reads TGTGCCAGCTCACTTCGACAGGGGGCTGAAGCTTTCTTT. Protein: CASSLRQGAEAFF.

This clone was recorded a few times. The chain combines TRBV15 with TRBJ2-2, with D perhaps matching TRBD1 (7 bases). Germline V CDR1 and CDR2: LNHNV, YYDKDF (reference sequence). Trimming cost V 3 bases and J 5 bases, with 19 bases left between them. The CDR3 consists of 17 residues. The CDR3: CATSSFGGQKGTGELFF. CDR3 in DNA: TGTGCCACCAGCAGCTTCGGGGGACAGAAAGGAACCGGGGAGCTGTTTTTT.